This record concerns one T cell receptor beta chain sequence. The antigen remains unidentified. With V trimmed by 2 bases and J by 3 bases, 6 bases remained unmatched. This CDR3 spans 14 amino acids. CDR1 DFQATT and CDR2 SNEGSKA come from the germline V gene (reference sequence). The data were obtained in a study of CD8 T cells in ankylosing spondylitis. Making use of molecular barcodes, quantitative 5'-RACE generated TCR beta libraries. A single record per CDR3 protein comes from TCRdb applying MiXCR to the 5' RACE reads. The sample includes just under 350,000 distinct CDR3 sequences, about 15% of them seen just once. Study-wide points: A TCR beta motif made of fewer than ten highly homologous variants seemed typical of ankylosing spondylitis blood.

This receptor was identified in a male donor with ankylosing spondylitis or in good health (not recorded which). The sample comprised blood, either unsorted or a sorted T cell fraction (not recorded which). V gene TRBV20-1 combines with J gene TRBJ1-1, with TRBD1 matching 7 bases. The DNA of the CDR3 is TGCAGTGCTAGACCTCCAGGGGGATACACTGAAGCTTTCTTT. Its protein product is CSARPPGGYTEAFF.